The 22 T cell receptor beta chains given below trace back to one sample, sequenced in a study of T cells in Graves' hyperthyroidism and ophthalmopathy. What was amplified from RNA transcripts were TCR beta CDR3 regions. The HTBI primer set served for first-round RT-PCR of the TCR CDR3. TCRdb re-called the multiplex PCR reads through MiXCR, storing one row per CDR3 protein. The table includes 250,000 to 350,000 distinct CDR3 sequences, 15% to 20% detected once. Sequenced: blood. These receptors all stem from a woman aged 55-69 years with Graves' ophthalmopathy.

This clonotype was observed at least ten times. Here the CDR3 DNA reads TGTGCCGCTACAGGGGGGATGAACACTGAAGCTTTCTTT. It specifies CAATGGMNTEAFF. V and J are TRBV28 and TRBJ1-1; TRBD1 agrees at 8 bases. V dropped 11 bases and J dropped 0; count of bases not matched to a gene: 5. In germline, CDR1 is MDHEN, CDR2 SYDVKM. This CDR3 spans 13 amino acids.

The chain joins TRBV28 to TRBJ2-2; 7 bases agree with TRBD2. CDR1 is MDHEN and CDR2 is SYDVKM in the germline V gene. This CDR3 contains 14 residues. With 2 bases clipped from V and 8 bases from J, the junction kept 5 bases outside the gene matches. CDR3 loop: CASSLGGEQGELFF. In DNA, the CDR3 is TGTGCCAGCAGTTTAGGGGGGGAGCAGGGGGAGCTGTTTTTT.

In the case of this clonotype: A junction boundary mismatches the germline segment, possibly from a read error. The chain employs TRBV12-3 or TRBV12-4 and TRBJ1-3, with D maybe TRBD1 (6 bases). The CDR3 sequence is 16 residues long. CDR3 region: CASRGLDSGLGNAIYF. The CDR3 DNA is TGTGCCAGCAGGGGACTGGACAGCGGGCTTGGAAACGCCATATATTTT.

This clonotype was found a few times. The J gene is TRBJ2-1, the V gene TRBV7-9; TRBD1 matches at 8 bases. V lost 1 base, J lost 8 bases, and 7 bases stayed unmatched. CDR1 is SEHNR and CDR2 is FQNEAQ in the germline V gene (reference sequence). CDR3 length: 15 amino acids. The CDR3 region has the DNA TGTGCCAGCAGCTTAGGGACAGGGTTTACGCATGAGCAGTTCTTC. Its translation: CASSLGTGFTHEQFF.

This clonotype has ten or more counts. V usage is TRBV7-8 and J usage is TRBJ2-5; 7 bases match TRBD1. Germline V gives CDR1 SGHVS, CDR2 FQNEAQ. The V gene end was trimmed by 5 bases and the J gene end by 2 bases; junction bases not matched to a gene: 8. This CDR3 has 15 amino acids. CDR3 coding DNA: TGTGCCAGCAGCCCGGGACAGATTATACAAGAGACCCAGTACTTC. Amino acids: CASSPGQIIQETQYF.

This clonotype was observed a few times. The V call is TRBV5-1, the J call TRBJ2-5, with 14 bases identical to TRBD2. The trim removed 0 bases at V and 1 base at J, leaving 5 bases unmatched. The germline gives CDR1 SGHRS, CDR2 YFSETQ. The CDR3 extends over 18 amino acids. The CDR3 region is CASSLDLTSGGAQETQYF. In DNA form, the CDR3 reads TGCGCCAGCAGCTTGGACTTGACTAGCGGGGGGGCCCAAGAGACCCAGTACTTC.

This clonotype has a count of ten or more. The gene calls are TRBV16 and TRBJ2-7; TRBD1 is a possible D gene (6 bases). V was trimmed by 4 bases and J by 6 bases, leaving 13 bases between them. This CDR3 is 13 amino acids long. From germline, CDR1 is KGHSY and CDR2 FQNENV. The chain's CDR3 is CASSPFQGLEQYF. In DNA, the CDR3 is TGTGCCAGCAGCCCCTTTCAGGGGCTCGAGCAGTACTTC.

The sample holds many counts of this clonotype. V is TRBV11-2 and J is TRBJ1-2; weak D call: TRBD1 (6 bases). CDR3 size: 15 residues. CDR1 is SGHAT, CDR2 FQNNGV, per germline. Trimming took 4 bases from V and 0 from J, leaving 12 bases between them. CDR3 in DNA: TGTGCCAGCAGCTCGCAGCGGACAGCTAACTATGGCTACACCTTC. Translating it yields CASSSQRTANYGYTF. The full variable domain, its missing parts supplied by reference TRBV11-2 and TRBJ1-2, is EAGVAQSPRYKIIEKRQSVAFWCNPISGHATLYWYQQILGQGPKLLIQFQNNGVVDDSQLPKDRFSAERLKGVDSTLKIQPAKLEDSAVYLCASSSQRTANYGYTFGSGTRLTVV.

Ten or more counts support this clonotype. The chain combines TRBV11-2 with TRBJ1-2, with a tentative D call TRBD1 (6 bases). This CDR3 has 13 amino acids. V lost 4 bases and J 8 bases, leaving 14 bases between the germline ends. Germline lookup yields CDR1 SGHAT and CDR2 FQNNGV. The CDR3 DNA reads TGTGCCAGCAGCTACAGGAGGGGGGACGGCTACACCTTC. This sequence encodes CASSYRRGDGYTF.

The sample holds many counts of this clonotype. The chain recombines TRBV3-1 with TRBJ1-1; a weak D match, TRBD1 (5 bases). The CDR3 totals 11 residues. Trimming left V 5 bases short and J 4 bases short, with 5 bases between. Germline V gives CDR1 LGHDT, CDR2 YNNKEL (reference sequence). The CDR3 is CASSGTTEAFF. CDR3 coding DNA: TGTGCCAGCAGCGGGACCACTGAAGCTTTCTTT.

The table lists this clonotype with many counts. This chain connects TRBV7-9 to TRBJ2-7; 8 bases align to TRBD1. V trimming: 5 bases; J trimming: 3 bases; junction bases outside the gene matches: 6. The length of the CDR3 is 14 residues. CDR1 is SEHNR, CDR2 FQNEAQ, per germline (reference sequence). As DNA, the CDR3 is TGTGCCAGCAGCCCAGGACAGGGTCACTACGAGCAGTACTTC. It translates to CASSPGQGHYEQYF.

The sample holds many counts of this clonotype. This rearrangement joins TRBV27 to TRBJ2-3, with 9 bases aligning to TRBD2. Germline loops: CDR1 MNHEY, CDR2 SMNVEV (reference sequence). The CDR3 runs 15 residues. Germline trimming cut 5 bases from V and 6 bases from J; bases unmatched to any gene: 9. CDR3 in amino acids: CASSEIRLAGDTQYF. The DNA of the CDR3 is TGTGCCAGCAGTGAAATTCGGCTAGCGGGGGATACGCAGTATTTT.

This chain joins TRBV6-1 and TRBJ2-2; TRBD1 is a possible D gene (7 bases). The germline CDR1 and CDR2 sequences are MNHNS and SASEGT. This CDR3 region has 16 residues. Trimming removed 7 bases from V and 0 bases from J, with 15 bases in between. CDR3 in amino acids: CASNTGDSANTGELFF. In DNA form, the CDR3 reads TGTGCCAGCAACACAGGGGACTCAGCGAACACCGGGGAGCTGTTTTTT.

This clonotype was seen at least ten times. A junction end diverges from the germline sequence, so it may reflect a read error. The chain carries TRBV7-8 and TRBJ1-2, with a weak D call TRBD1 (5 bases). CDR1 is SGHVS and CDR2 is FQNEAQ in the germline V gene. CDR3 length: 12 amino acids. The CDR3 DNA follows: TGTGCCAGCAGCACCGGACATTATGACTACACCTTC. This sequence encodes CASSTGHYDYTF.

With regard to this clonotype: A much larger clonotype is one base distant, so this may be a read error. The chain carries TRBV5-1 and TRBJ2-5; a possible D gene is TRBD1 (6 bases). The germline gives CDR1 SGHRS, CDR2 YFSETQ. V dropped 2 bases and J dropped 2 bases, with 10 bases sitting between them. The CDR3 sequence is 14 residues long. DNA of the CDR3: TGCGCCAGCAGCTTCGGTAGGGGGCAAGAGACCCAGTACTTC. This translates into CASSFGRGQETQYF.

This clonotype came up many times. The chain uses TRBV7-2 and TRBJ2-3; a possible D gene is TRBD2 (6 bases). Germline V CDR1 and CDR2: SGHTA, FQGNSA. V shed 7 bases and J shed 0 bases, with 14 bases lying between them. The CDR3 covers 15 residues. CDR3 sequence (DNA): TGTGCCAGCACCCCACCGGGACTGAGCACAGATACGCAGTATTTT. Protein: CASTPPGLSTDTQYF.

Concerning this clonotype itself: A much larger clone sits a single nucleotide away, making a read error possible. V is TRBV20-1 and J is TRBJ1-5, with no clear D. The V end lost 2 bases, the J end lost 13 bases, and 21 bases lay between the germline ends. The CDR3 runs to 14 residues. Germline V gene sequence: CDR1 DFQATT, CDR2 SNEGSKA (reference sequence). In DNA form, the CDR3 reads TGCAGTGCTAGACGGACTAGCGGGAGAGGTACGCAGCATTTT. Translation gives CSARRTSGRGTQHF.

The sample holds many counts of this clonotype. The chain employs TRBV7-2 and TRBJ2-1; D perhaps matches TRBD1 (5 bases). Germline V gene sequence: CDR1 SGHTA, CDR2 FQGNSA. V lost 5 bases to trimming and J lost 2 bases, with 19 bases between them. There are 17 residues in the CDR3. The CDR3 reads CASSPRSGPRAYNEQFF. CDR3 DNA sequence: TGTGCCAGCAGCCCGCGCTCCGGGCCCAGGGCCTACAATGAGCAGTTCTTC.

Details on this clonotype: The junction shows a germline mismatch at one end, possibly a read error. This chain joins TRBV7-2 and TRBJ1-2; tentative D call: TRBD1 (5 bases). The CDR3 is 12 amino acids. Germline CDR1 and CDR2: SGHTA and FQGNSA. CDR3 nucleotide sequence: TGTGCCAGCAGCGAGGACACCTATGGCTACATCTTC. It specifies CASSEDTYGYIF.

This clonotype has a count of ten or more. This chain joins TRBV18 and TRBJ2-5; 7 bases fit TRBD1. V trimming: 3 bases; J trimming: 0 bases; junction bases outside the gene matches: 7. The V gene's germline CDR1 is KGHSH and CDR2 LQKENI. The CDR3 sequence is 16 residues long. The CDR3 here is CASSPSGQKYQETQYF. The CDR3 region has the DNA TGTGCCAGCTCACCTTCGGGACAGAAGTACCAAGAGACCCAGTACTTC.

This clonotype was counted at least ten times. In DNA form, the CDR3 reads TGTGCCAGCAGTACTGCGGGACCCATCCAAGGAAAGACCCAGTACTTC. Amino acid sequence: CASSTAGPIQGKTQYF. This sequence joins TRBV28 and TRBJ2-5; D possibly corresponds to TRBD2 (6 bases). The V gene lost 5 bases and the J gene lost 6 bases, with 22 bases spanning the gap. The germline CDR1 and CDR2 sequences are MDHEN and SYDVKM. CDR3 length: 16 amino acids.

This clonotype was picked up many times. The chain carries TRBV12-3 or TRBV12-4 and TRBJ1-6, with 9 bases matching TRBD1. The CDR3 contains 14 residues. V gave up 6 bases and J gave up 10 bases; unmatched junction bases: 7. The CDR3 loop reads CASRPDRGWSPLHF. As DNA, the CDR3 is TGTGCCAGCAGGCCGGACAGGGGTTGGTCACCCCTCCACTTT.